A selection of T cell receptor beta chains follows, all from one sample in a study of shared clonotypes between healthy human individuals. Here immunoSEQ multiplex PCR was the method, and the copy in TCRdb shows in-frame clones only, minus some. The sample yields 2,500,000 or so clones, 85% to 95% seen once. Sequenced: naive CD4+ T cells from PBMCs. These receptors originate from a man younger than 35 in good health. Some clones in this sample may be carry-over from other donors' samples. The CDR3 runs from the conserved cysteine through the conserved F or W. Fields, in order: clone size, J gene, D gene, V gene, CDR3 DNA, CDR3 protein. The D gene is left open where the match is weak. Rows give clone size only sometimes, using once, few, many, or a class for an expanded clone.

-	TRBJ2-7	TRBD2	TRBV10-2	TGCGCCAGCAGATCCGTAGCGGGAGTAAGCTACGAGCAGTACTTC	CASRSVAGVSYEQYF
-	TRBJ2-1	TRBD1	TRBV5-1	TGCGCCAGCAGCCCCGGGACAGGGGGGCGGAATGAGCAGTTCTTC	CASSPGTGGRNEQFF
-	TRBJ2-3	TRBD1	TRBV5-1	TGCGCCAGCAGCGGAAGGACAGGGGGCACAGATACGCAGTATTTT	CASSGRTGGTDTQYF
-	TRBJ2-3	TRBD2	TRBV27	TGTGCCAGCAACCCATGGGGACTAGCGGGAGGACAAATTGCGCAGTATTTT	CASNPWGLAGGQIAQYF
-	TRBJ2-7	-	TRBV28	TGTGCCAGCAGTTTATTGTTCAGGGAGCAGTACTTC	CASSLLFREQYF
-	TRBJ1-5	-	TRBV7-6	TGTGCCAGCAGCTTAAACAGCAATCAGCCCCAGCATTTT	CASSLNSNQPQHF
-	TRBJ1-1	-	TRBV6-6	TGTGCCAGCAGTTACGGGGGCGCCTGGAACACTGAAGCTTTCTTT	CASSYGGAWNTEAFF
-	TRBJ2-2	TRBD1	TRBV7-2	TGTGCCAGCAGCATAGAAACAGGGGAGAGGCTGTTTTTT	CASSIETGERLFF
-	TRBJ2-5	-	TRBV5-1	TGCGCCAGCAGCTTGGAAGGCCCCAAGACCCAGTACTTC	CASSLEGPKTQYF
-	TRBJ1-4	-	TRBV19	TGTGCCAGTAGTCGGACGGGGACGTATGAAAAACTGTTTTTT	CASSRTGTYEKLFF
-	TRBJ1-4	-	TRBV6-5	TGTGCCAGCAGCCCCGATAGAGGGGGGGAAAAACTGTTTTTT	CASSPDRGGEKLFF
once	TRBJ2-3	-	TRBV11-2	TGTGCCAGCAGCTTATCTCAGGAACCCACAGATACGCAGTATTTT	CASSLSQEPTDTQYF
-	TRBJ1-3	-	TRBV6-5	TGTGCCAGCAGTCCCTGGAGGTCTGGAAACACCATATATTTT	CASSPWRSGNTIYF
-	TRBJ2-7	-	TRBV9	TGTGCCAGCAGCGTAGGCTTCCACGACGAGCAGTACTTC	CASSVGFHDEQYF
-	TRBJ1-2	TRBD1	TRBV15	TGTGCCACCAGCACGACAGGGGGCTCAGGGGGCTACACCTTC	CATSTTGGSGGYTF
once	TRBJ2-5	TRBD2	TRBV25-1	TGTGCCAGCAGTGATGGCGGGAGGGCCTTAGAAGAGACCCAGTACTTC	CASSDGGRALEETQYF
-	TRBJ1-5	-	TRBV4-3	TGCGCCAGCAGCCAAGATTCTTTCAGGTCCGTCGATCAGCCCCAGCATTTT	CASSQDSFRSVDQPQHF
-	TRBJ2-7	TRBD2	TRBV6-6	TGTGCCAGCAGTTTAGCGGGAGGGCCATACGAGCAGTACTTC	CASSLAGGPYEQYF
-	TRBJ2-1	-	TRBV14	TGTGCCAGCAGCCAAGATTTAGTACAGTTCAATGAGCAGTTCTTC	CASSQDLVQFNEQFF
once	TRBJ2-7	-	TRBV28	TGTGCCAGCAGTCCCCAGGGGGGGGCCTACGAGCAGTACTTC	CASSPQGGAYEQYF
-	TRBJ1-2	-	TRBV18	TGTGCCAGCTCACCACCAAAACAGAACAGCTTATTCTATGGCTACACCTTC	CASSPPKQNSLFYGYTF
-	TRBJ2-7	TRBD2	TRBV27	TGTGCCAGCACAACCGGGACTAGGATGTTCAACGAGCAGTACTTC	CASTTGTRMFNEQYF
few	TRBJ1-1	-	TRBV10-3	TGTGCCATCAGTGAGTCGGGAGAAGCTTTCTTT	CAISESGEAFF
-	TRBJ2-7	TRBD1	TRBV7-6	TGTGCCAGCAGCTTAGGACAGGGGGTTGCCCACGGGTACGAGCAGTACTTC	CASSLGQGVAHGYEQYF
-	TRBJ2-3	-	TRBV5-1	TGCGCCAGCAGCCAACCCTGGAGCGAACTCACAGATACGCAGTATTTT	CASSQPWSELTDTQYF
once	TRBJ1-5	-	TRBV19	TGTGCCAGTAGAACCCGAGGGAGGGGGGCTCTGGCGTACCAGCCCCAGCATTTT	CASRTRGRGALAYQPQHF
-	TRBJ1-2	-	TRBV6-5	TGTGCCACCTGGCTGCGCGGCGGGGGCTATGGCTACACCTTC	CATWLRGGGYGYTF
-	TRBJ2-7	TRBD2	TRBV19	TGTGCCAGTAGTGCGGGACTAGCGGAATCTCGGCAGTACTTC	CASSAGLAESRQYF
-	TRBJ1-1	-	TRBV27	TGTGCCAGCAGTCAACAGGTGAACACTGAAGCTTTCTTT	CASSQQVNTEAFF
-	TRBJ1-2	-	TRBV28	TGTGCCAGCAGTTTAGTCCCAGGGGCCAATGGCTACACCTTC	CASSLVPGANGYTF
once	TRBJ2-1	-	TRBV7-3	TGTGCCAGCAGCCTTGGGCAGAACAATGAGCAGTTCTTC	CASSLGQNNEQFF
-	TRBJ2-2	-	TRBV4-3	TGCGCCAGCAGCCAAGGCTCCGGGGTGACGCGGGGAGGGCTGTTTTTT	CASSQGSGVTRGGLFF
-	TRBJ1-4	-	TRBV10-2	TGCGCCAGCAGACGCTCAGGGGTGCGGGAAAAACTGTTTTTT	CASRRSGVREKLFF
-	TRBJ1-2	-	TRBV29-1	TGCAGCGCCGGGGACTACGGCTACACCTTC	CSAGDYGYTF
-	TRBJ2-3	-	TRBV6-5	TGTGCCAGCAGATCAACTGCTAGCGCCGCGCAGTATTTT	CASRSTASAAQYF
-	TRBJ2-1	TRBD1	TRBV7-2	TGTGCCAGCAGCTTAGCGCTTGGACAGGGGTACAATGAGCAGTTCTTC	CASSLALGQGYNEQFF
-	TRBJ2-3	-	TRBV28	TGTGCCAGCAGTTTGTCGCCGGACATCCTTAGCACAGATACGCAGTATTTT	CASSLSPDILSTDTQYF
-	TRBJ1-2	-	TRBV28	TGTGCCAGCAGCCGACCCGGGTTGCTCTATGGCTACACCTTC	CASSRPGLLYGYTF
-	TRBJ1-2	TRBD1	TRBV9	TGTGCCAGCAGCGTCGGGACAGGGTTCGATGGCTACACCTTC	CASSVGTGFDGYTF
-	TRBJ1-1	-	TRBV27	TGTGCCAGCAGTTTGCGCGTGTCGGGAGGGGAAGGTCACACTGAAGCTTTCTTT	CASSLRVSGGEGHTEAFF
-	TRBJ2-7	TRBD1	TRBV4-2	TGTGCCAGCAGCCAAGTATCGGGACAGGTACACGAGCAGTACTTC	CASSQVSGQVHEQYF
-	TRBJ2-3	TRBD1	TRBV5-1	TGCGCCAGCAGCACAGACAGGGGCACAGATACGCAGTATTTT	CASSTDRGTDTQYF